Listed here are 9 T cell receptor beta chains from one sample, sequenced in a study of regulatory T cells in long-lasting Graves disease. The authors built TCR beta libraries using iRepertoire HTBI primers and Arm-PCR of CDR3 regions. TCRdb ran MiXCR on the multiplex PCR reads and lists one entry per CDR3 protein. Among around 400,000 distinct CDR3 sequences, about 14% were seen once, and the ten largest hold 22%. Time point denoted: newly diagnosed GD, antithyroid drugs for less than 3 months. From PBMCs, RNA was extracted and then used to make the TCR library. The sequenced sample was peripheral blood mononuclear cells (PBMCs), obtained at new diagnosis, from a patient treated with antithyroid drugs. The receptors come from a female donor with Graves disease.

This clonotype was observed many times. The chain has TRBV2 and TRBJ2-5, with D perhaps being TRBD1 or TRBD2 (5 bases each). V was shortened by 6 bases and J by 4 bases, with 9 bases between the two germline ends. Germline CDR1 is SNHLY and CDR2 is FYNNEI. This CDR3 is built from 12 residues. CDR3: CASSQGAETQYF. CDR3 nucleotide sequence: TGTGCCAGCAGCCAGGGAGCAGAGACCCAGTACTTC.

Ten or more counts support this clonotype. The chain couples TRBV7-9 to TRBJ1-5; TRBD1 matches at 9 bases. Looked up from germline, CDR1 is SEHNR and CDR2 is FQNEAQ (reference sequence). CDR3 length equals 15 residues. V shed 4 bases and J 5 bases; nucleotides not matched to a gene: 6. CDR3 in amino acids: CASSYTGQGHQPQHF. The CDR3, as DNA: TGTGCCAGCAGCTATACGGGACAGGGTCATCAGCCCCAGCATTTT. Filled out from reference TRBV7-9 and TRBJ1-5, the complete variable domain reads DTGVSQNPRHKITKRGQNVTFRCDPISEHNRLYWYRQTLGQGPEFLTYFQNEAQLEKSRLLSDRFSAERPKGSFSTLEIQRTEQGDSAMYLCASSYTGQGHQPQHFGDGTRLSIL.

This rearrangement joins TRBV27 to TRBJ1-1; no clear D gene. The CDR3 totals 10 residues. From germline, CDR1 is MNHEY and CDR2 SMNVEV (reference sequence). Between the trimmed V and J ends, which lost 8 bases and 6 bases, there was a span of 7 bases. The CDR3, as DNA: TGTGCCAGCTTCGGATCTGAAGCTTTCTTT. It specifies CASFGSEAFF.

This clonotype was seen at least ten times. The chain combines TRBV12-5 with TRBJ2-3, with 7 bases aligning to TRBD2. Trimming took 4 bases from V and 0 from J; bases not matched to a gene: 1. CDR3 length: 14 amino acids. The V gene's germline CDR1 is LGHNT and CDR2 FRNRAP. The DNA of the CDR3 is TGTGCTAGTGGTTCCGGGGGGAGCACAGATACGCAGTATTTT. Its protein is CASGSGGSTDTQYF.

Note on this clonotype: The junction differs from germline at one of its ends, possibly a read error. The CDR3 region is CATSDSRLRGPPHF. CDR3 in DNA: TGTGCCACCAGTGATTCCCGCCTGCGAGGGCCCCCCCACTTT. This chain links TRBV24-1 with TRBJ1-6; no clear D gene. The CDR3 length is 14 residues. Germline values: CDR1 KGHDR, CDR2 SFDVKD.

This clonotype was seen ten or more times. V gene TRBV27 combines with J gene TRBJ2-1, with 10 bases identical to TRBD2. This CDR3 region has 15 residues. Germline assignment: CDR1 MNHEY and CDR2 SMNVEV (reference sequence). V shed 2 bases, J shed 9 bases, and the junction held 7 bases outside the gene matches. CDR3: CASSLGTSVGGEQFF. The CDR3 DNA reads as TGTGCCAGCAGTTTAGGGACTAGCGTAGGAGGTGAGCAGTTCTTC.

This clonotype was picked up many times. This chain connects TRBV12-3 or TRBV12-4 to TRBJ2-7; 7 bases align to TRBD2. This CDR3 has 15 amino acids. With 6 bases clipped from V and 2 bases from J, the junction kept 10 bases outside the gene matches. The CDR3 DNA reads TGTGCCAGCAGCCCTACTAGCGTGGGCGCCTACGAGCAGTACTTC. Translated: CASSPTSVGAYEQYF.

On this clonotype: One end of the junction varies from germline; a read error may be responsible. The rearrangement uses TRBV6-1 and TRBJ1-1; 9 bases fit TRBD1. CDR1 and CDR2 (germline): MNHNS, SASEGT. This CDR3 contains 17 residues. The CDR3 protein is CASSLKWTGAQNTETFF. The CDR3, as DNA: TGTGCCAGCAGCCTAAAATGGACAGGGGCTCAGAACACTGAAACTTTCTTT.

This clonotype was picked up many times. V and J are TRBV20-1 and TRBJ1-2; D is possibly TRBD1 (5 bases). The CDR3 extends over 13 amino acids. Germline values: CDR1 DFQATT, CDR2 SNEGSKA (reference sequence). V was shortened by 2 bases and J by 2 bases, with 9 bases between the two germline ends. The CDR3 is CSARRGGNYGYTF. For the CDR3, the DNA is TGCAGTGCTAGACGGGGCGGAAACTATGGCTACACCTTC.